This TCR beta chain was observed in a study of T cell responses to AZD1222 COVID-19 vaccine. This CDR3 spans 15 amino acids. In germline, CDR1 is KGHDR, CDR2 SFDVKD. V gave up 4 bases and J gave up 3 bases, with 15 bases separating them. This clone was seen a handful of times. Antigen unknown. General study results and limits: Regions 160-218 and 743-854 dominated among vaccine-associated CD4 TCRs spanning spike. Spike-specific TCR breadth and depth grew following two AZD1222 doses.

Sequencing was performed with immunoSEQ multiplex PCR; in TCRdb, only in-frame clones are kept and a portion is missing. There are about 120,000 clones in the sample; about nine tenths occur only once, and roughly 2.7% lies in the top ten. Investigators merged groups given second doses at roughly 4 or roughly 12 weeks. The sequence was collected from an adult who received the AZD1222 COVID-19 vaccine. Sample: peripheral blood, taken 28 days after the second AZD1222 dose. The chain is built from TRBV24-1 and TRBJ2-7; D is possibly TRBD1 or TRBD2 (5 bases each). CDR3 DNA sequence: TGTGCCACCAGTGACCCCGCGCGAGGGGTCTACGAGCAGTACTTC. This translates into CATSDPARGVYEQYF.